The 21 T cell receptor beta chains below were found in one sample sequenced in a study of cytomegalovirus exposure and HLA in healthy donors. PCR employed 60 Vbeta and 13 Jbeta primers. TCRdb's table, derived via immunoSEQ multiplex PCR, lists solely in-frame clones and lacks some. This sample has more than 95,000 clones; roughly 81% occur once, and the top ten carry around 0.99%. The specimen sequenced was PBMCs. The receptors were gathered from a young woman in good health and CMV-seronegative.

The CDR3 region has the DNA TGCGCCAGCAGCATCAGCGGAATCTCCTACGAGCAGTACTTC. This codes for CASSISGISYEQYF. This chain joins TRBV4-1 and TRBJ2-7; D is perhaps TRBD2 (5 bases). Between the trimmed V and J ends, which lost 5 bases and 0 bases, there was a span of 11 bases. This CDR3 has 14 residues. Germline V lookup: CDR1 MGHRA, CDR2 YSYEKL.

The rearrangement uses TRBV19 and TRBJ2-5, with 8 bases fitting TRBD2. The CDR3 is made up of 13 amino acids. Losses at the gene ends were 7 bases for V and 4 bases for J; bases not matched to a gene: 5. From germline, CDR1 is LNHDA and CDR2 SQIVND (reference sequence). The DNA for the CDR3 is TGTGCCAGTACAGCGGGAGTTGGAGAGACCCAGTACTTC. Its protein is CASTAGVGETQYF.

J is TRBJ2-3 and V is TRBV6-1; tentative D call: TRBD2 (6 bases). This CDR3 is built from 14 residues. Germline V gene data show CDR1 as MNHNS and CDR2 as SASEGT. Trimming removed 6 bases from V and 2 bases from J, with 12 bases in between. CDR3 coding DNA: TGTGCCAGCAGGTGGGGCGGGGACACAGATACGCAGTATTTT. It yields the protein CASRWGGDTDTQYF.

This rearrangement joins TRBV7-9 to TRBJ2-5, with 7 bases matching TRBD1. J was trimmed by 4 bases and V by 5 bases; bases with no gene match: 7. Germline-derived CDR1 and CDR2 are SEHNR and FQNEAQ (reference sequence). The CDR3 extends over 14 amino acids. CDR3: CASSHRDSGETQYF. The CDR3 DNA reads TGTGCCAGCAGCCACAGGGACAGTGGAGAGACCCAGTACTTC.

V and J are TRBV4-1 and TRBJ2-3; perhaps TRBD2 as D (6 bases). Germline CDR1 reads MGHRA; CDR2 reads YSYEKL. The CDR3 totals 17 residues. V was pared by 4 bases and J by 4 bases, with 21 bases between. The CDR3 DNA reads as TGCGCCAGCAGCCGAGACGTGGGGGGAATGAGGGCAGATACGCAGTATTTT. It encodes CASSRDVGGMRADTQYF.

V and J are TRBV6-1 and TRBJ2-3; TRBD2 matches 7 bases. Germline-derived CDR1 and CDR2 are MNHNS and SASEGT. The CDR3 consists of 15 residues. The J segment lost 4 bases and the V segment lost 0 bases, leaving 4 bases of the junction unmatched. The DNA of the CDR3 is TGTGCCAGCAGTGAAGCCAAGGGAGGGGCAGATACGCAGTATTTT. It translates to CASSEAKGGADTQYF.

CDR3 DNA: TGCGCCAGCAGCTTGGTGGCACGTCGCACAGATACGCAGTATTTT. This sequence encodes CASSLVARRTDTQYF. The chain employs TRBV5-1 and TRBJ2-3, with D uncertain. The V gene lost 0 bases and the J gene lost 1 base, with 9 bases spanning the gap. The CDR3 is made up of 15 amino acids. The germline gives CDR1 SGHRS, CDR2 YFSETQ.

The gene calls are TRBV7-2 and TRBJ1-2, with a tentative D call TRBD1 (5 bases). CDR3 length: 15 residues. From germline, CDR1 is SGHTA and CDR2 FQGNSA. V gave up 7 bases and J gave up 7 bases, with 22 bases separating them. Written as DNA, the CDR3 is TGTGCCAGCACCAACCAACGGGGGGGTTTTAGTGGCTACACCTTC. Translation: CASTNQRGGFSGYTF.

The J gene is TRBJ2-5, the V gene TRBV19, with a possible D match to TRBD2 (6 bases). From germline, CDR1 is LNHDA and CDR2 SQIVND (reference sequence). CDR3 size: 14 residues. V lost 6 bases and J lost 5, with 16 bases in between. CDR3: CASSATGTRETQYF. CDR3 nucleotide sequence: TGTGCCAGTAGCGCAACCGGGACTCGGGAGACCCAGTACTTC.

This chain connects TRBV7-2 to TRBJ2-5; the match to TRBD2 covers 14 bases. Germline CDR1 and CDR2: SGHTA and FQGNSA. The CDR3 extends over 15 amino acids. V trimming: 2 bases; J trimming: 9 bases; junction bases outside the gene matches: 5. The CDR3, as DNA: TGTGCCAGCAGCTTAAGACTAGCGGGAGGGGATCCCCAGTACTTC. The encoded protein is CASSLRLAGGDPQYF.

V gene TRBV21-1 combines with J gene TRBJ1-2; the tabulated D call, TRBD1, remains unverified against the DNA. TRBV21-1 has pseudogene status. The CDR3 runs 14 residues. The CDR3 loop is CASSIKQGSYGYTF. In DNA form, the CDR3 reads TGTGCCAGCAGCATTAAACAGGGGTCCTATGGCTACACCTTC.

This clone was observed a few times. The chain has TRBV7-3 and TRBJ1-1; D may be TRBD1 (5 bases). This CDR3 has 13 amino acids. The germline V gene has CDR1 SGHTA and CDR2 FQGTGA. The germline V and J ends were trimmed by 2 bases and 4 bases, with 8 bases remaining between them. The CDR3 DNA reads TGTGCCAGCAGCTTAGTAGGGGTCACTGAAGCTTTCTTT. Translated: CASSLVGVTEAFF.

The chain recombines TRBV19 with TRBJ2-7; 10 bases are shared with TRBD1. CDR1 is LNHDA and CDR2 is SQIVND in the germline V gene (reference sequence). V was clipped by 3 bases and J by 4 bases; unmatched bases: 6. The CDR3 is 15 amino acids. The CDR3 nucleotides read TGTGCCAGTAGTATTTGGAGGGGACAGGGGTACGAGCAGTACTTC. This codes for CASSIWRGQGYEQYF.

V is TRBV27 and J is TRBJ2-1, with D possibly being TRBD1 (6 bases). CDR3 length: 14 residues. V lost 3 bases and J lost 5, with 11 bases in between. CDR1 MNHEY and CDR2 SMNVEV come from the germline V gene (reference sequence). CDR3 protein: CASSFWDTNNEQFF. In DNA form, the CDR3 reads TGTGCCAGCAGTTTTTGGGACACTAACAATGAGCAGTTCTTC.

The gene calls are TRBV27 and TRBJ2-7, with D maybe TRBD1 (6 bases). The CDR3 is 17 residues long. Germline CDR1 MNHEY, CDR2 SMNVEV (reference sequence). V dropped 6 bases and J dropped 1 base, with 22 bases sitting between them. CDR3 bases: TGTGCCAGCAGAATTAAAACCGGGACAACTTTTTCCTACGAGCAGTACTTC. Amino acids: CASRIKTGTTFSYEQYF.

Concerning this clone: Germline and junction disagree at one end, which may indicate a read error. This chain uses TRBV7-9 with TRBJ1-1; TRBD1 might be the D (6 bases). The V gene's germline CDR1 is SEHNR and CDR2 FQNEAQ (reference sequence). The CDR3 sequence is 15 residues long. This chain's CDR3 is CSSSSIAGARTEAFF. In DNA, the CDR3 is TGTTCCAGCAGCTCCATAGCAGGGGCTCGAACTGAAGCTTTCTTT.

The rearrangement uses TRBV6-1 and TRBJ2-4; TRBD1 aligns across 7 bases. J gave up 0 bases and V 1 base, and 3 bases lay outside the gene matches. The CDR3 extends over 16 amino acids. Germline CDR1 reads MNHNS; CDR2 reads SASEGT. CDR3 sequence: CASSEGPGGAKNIQYF. The CDR3 DNA follows: TGTGCCAGCAGTGAAGGCCCAGGGGGAGCCAAAAACATTCAGTACTTC.

The chain is built from TRBV9 and TRBJ1-3; D is uncertain. The CDR3 runs 15 residues. V was cut by 0 bases and J by 0 bases, with 7 bases left in between. Germline V gives CDR1 SGDLS, CDR2 YYNGEE. For the CDR3, the DNA is TGTGCCAGCAGCGTAGCGGGGAGCTCTGGAAACACCATATATTTT. It encodes CASSVAGSSGNTIYF.

CDR3 coding DNA: TGTGCCAGCAGCTTAAGGGGGATGGGGCTAGCGGGGGTTACCACAGATACGCAGTATTTT. It specifies CASSLRGMGLAGVTTDTQYF. V is TRBV7-3 and J is TRBJ2-3; TRBD2 matches at 10 bases. The junction had 15 bases not matched to a gene; V was cut back by 1 base and J by 2 bases. In germline, CDR1 is SGHTA, CDR2 FQGTGA. The CDR3 runs to 20 residues.

The chain is built from TRBV15 and TRBJ2-7, with D unresolved. Germline values: CDR1 LNHNV, CDR2 YYDKDF (reference sequence). The CDR3 runs 14 residues. Trimming removed 0 bases from V and 0 bases from J, with 6 bases in between. The CDR3 nucleotides are TGTGCCACCAGCAGAGATTGGGCCTCCTACGAGCAGTACTTC. Residues: CATSRDWASYEQYF.

The chain has TRBV14 and TRBJ1-2; 7 positions agree with TRBD1. CDR1 is SGHDN, CDR2 FVKESK, per germline. With 4 bases clipped from V and 2 bases from J, the junction kept 1 base outside the gene matches. The CDR3 covers 13 residues. CDR3 loop: CASSPQGNYGYTF. The CDR3 DNA follows: TGTGCCAGCAGCCCACAGGGGAACTATGGCTACACCTTC. Drawing the rest from reference TRBV14 and TRBJ1-2, the complete variable domain is EAGVTQFPSHSVIEKGQTVTLRCDPISGHDNLYWYRRVMGKEIKFLLHFVKESKQDESGMPNNRFLAERTGGTYSTLKVQPAELEDSGVYFCASSPQGNYGYTFGSGTRLTVV.